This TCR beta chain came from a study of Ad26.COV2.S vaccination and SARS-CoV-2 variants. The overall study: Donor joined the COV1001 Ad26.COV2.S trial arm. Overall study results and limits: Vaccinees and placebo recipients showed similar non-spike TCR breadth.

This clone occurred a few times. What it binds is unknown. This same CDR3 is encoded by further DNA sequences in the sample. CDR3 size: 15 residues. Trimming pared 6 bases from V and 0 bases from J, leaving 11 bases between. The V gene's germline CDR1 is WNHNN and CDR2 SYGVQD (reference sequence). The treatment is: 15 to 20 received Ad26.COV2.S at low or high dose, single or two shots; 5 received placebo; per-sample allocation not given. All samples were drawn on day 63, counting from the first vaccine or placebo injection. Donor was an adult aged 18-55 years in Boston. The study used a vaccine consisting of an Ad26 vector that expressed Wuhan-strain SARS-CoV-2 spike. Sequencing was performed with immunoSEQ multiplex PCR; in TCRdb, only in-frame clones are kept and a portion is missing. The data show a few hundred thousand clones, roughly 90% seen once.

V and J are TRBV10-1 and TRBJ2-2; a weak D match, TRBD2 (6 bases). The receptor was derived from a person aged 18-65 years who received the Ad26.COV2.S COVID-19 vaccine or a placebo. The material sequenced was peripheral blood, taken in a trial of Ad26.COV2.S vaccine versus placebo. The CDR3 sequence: CASSRDSANTGELFF. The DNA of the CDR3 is TGCGCCAGCAGCCGGGACTCCGCGAACACCGGGGAGCTGTTTTTT.